This TCR beta chain was sequenced during a study of blood T cells in healthy people across ages (dated by TCRdb to the mid-2010s). With regard to the full study: Template switching captured roughly one uniquely barcoded TCR beta cDNA molecule per two T cells in model experiments. The study measured age-related changes in TCR beta repertoire diversity using deep sequencing normalized with unique cDNA molecular identifiers. The donors were split into four age groups: young (average about 15 years), middle-aged (about 40), aged (more than 55) and long-lived (under 85). To avoid experimental bias, donors of different ages were distributed randomly across sequencing lanes. For two donors (one aged 18 to 30 and one aged 80 or older), the study analyzed two additional independent replicas of 1 million unique cDNA reads from the same blood draw.

Based on the germline V gene (reference sequence), the CDR1 and CDR2 sequences are LNHNV and YYDKDF. The CDR3 holds 14 amino acids from the cysteine to the phenylalanine. The CDR3 DNA has 42 bases and is translated from base 1. Study-wide findings and limitations: Observed TCR beta diversity correlated strongly with the percentage of naive T cells measured by flow cytometry. Estimates of total diversity from one million sequenced T cells were regarded as lower bounds and underestimates. Because the CMV infection status of the donors was unknown, age-related changes in expanded clonotypes may potentially have been confounded. Compared with the aged group, more naive CD4+ T cells, fewer expanded clones and increased TCR diversity were shown by the long-lived group, suggesting age selection. Observed TCR beta diversity per million T cells fell roughly linearly with age, and a significant reduction was already apparent by age around 39. Bulk unsorted PBMC profiling prevented conclusive comparison of naive and antigen-experienced compartments.

With respect to this clonotype: Its antigen target is currently unknown. The junction departs from germline at one end; a sequencing error may be responsible.

Systemically healthy Caucasian individuals from Russia, some 36 in total and aged about 6 to 95 years, were included as donors. Roughly 10 milliliters of peripheral blood were collected from each donor into EDTA-treated Vacutainer tubes. Ficoll-Paque density-gradient centrifugation was used to isolate PBMCs, with at least 6.5 million per sample. Total RNA, at least 6 micrograms per sample, was extracted from PBMCs with Trizol reagent. Naive CD45RAhigh/CD27high T cell percentages were measured by flow cytometry on a PBMC aliquot from every donor. Libraries were made using 5' RACE. Sequencing used an Illumina HiSeq 2500. A second PCR of roughly 7 to 11 cycles was run with a J-beta primer mix and a sample-barcoded 5' primer. A template-switch 5' adaptor carrying 12 random nucleotides introduced a unique molecular identifier onto each TCR beta cDNA molecule. Each sample yielded at least 2.5 million CDR3-containing paired-end reads. First-strand cDNA was synthesized from all RNA with the Mint cDNA synthesis kit, primed by a TRBC-specific oligonucleotide. Following uracil-DNA glycosylase treatment, a first 18-cycle PCR with universal primers M1SS and BC2_uni_R was performed on all cDNA. On the authors' methods: For normalization, 1 million high-quality reads, each with a distinct molecular identifier, were randomly selected from each sample. Reads sharing molecular identifiers were discarded rather than binned into consensus sequences. MiTCR, run with a Q25 quality threshold and the strictest error-elimination algorithm, handled CDR3 identification, clonotype clustering and error correction. A nonparametric unseen species model with Euler transformation was used to estimate lower-bound total TCR beta diversity. The public reads were reanalyzed by TCRdb: fastp trimming at Q25, MiXCR alignment, in-frame beta chains only. Rows merge per CDR3 protein into single entries with the most common DNA and genes. The V and J calls follow TCRdb's processing rather than the paper's. The sample has around 1,600,000 distinct CDR3 sequences on record, approximately 42% of them singletons. The top ten clonotypes cover more than 4% of the sample.

The rearranged chain carries TRBV15 and TRBJ2-3, with 9 junctional bases fitting TRBD1. The TCR comes from a woman between 18 and 29 years old in good health. Sequenced material: blood. The sequenced DNA: TGTGCCACCAGCAGGACAGGGGGAACAGATGCGCAGTATTTT. Its protein product is CATSRTGGTDAQYF. Here the CDR3 is joined to the reference TRBV15 and TRBJ2-3 genes, and the full variable domain is: DAMVIQNPRYQVTQFGKPVTLSCSQTLNHNVMYWYQQKSSQAPKLLFHYYDKDFNNEADTPDNFQSRRPNTSFCFLDIRSPGLGDTAMYLCATSRTGGTDAQYFGPGTRLTVL.